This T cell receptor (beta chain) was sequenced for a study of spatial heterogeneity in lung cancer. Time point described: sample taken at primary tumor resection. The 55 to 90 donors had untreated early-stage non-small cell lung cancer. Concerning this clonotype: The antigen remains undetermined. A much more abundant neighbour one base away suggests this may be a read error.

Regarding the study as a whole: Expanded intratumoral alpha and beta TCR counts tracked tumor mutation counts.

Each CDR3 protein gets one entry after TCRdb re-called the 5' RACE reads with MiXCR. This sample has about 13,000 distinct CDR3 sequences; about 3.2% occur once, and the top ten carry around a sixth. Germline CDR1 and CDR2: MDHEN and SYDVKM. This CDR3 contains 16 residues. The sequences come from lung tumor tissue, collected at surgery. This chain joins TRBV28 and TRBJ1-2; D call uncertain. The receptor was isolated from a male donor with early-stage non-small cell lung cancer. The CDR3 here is CASSFPQQGANYGDTF. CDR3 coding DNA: TGTGCCAGCAGTTTCCCCCAACAAGGAGCTAACTATGGCGACACCTTC.